This is a list of T cell receptor beta chains from one sample in a study of blood T cell repertoires in COVID-19. Sequencing used immunoSEQ multiplex PCR; TCRdb keeps in-frame clones, though not all of them. The data contain about 200,000 clones, 88% of them singletons. The specimen sequenced was peripheral blood. Receptors originate from a man younger than 35 with active or convalescent COVID-19. CDR3s leave out the opening cysteine and the closing phenylalanine or tryptophan.

J gene,V gene,CDR3 protein
TRBJ2-1,TRBV11-2,ASSLLTGGGPYNEQF
TRBJ2-7,TRBV7-7,ASSRDRNYEQY
TRBJ2-1,TRBV18,ASSPGQGHHRDYNNEQF
TRBJ2-7,TRBV3-1/TRBV3-2,ASSQRNEQY
TRBJ2-7,TRBV3-1/TRBV3-2,ASSHVRVRSPYEQY
TRBJ2-5,TRBV28,ASSSLLAGGTQETQY
TRBJ2-1,TRBV5-1,ASSLVLAGANEQF
TRBJ2-7,TRBV10-3,AISESKSGGSGYEQY
TRBJ2-1,TRBV24-1,ATSVAGETGTYNEQF
TRBJ1-1,TRBV29-1,SVDRQWNTEAF
TRBJ2-5,TRBV11-2,ASSFLRGYQETQY
TRBJ1-2,TRBV24-1,ATSDPPYYYGYT
TRBJ1-3,TRBV9,ASSVVGRAENGNTIY
TRBJ2-1,TRBV7-8,ASTLAGNNEQF
TRBJ1-2,TRBV6-5,ATKVDTGSTYGYT
TRBJ2-5,TRBV30,AWSVGQGQETQY
TRBJ2-2,TRBV19,ASSIWAATNTGELF
TRBJ1-1,TRBV5-1,ASSSKEGASTEAF
TRBJ1-1,TRBV14,ASSLKGGQGGRPVAF
TRBJ2-7,TRBV18,ASSATSAASYEQY
TRBJ1-5,TRBV19,ASRGGQAQGRPQH
TRBJ2-2,TRBV5-4,ASSPGLAGANTGELF
TRBJ2-2,TRBV6-1,ASSEYAGGDTGELF
TRBJ2-7,TRBV7-2,ASSETIAGGSYEQY
TRBJ1-1,TRBV11-3,ASSQNRQGEAF
TRBJ2-1,TRBV6-2/TRBV6-3,ASSALAEFYNEQF
TRBJ2-7,TRBV10-3,ATLTGGAIDEQY
TRBJ2-3,TRBV5-4,ASRTLTSTDTQY
TRBJ1-5,TRBV6-6,ASLLRQATNQPQH
TRBJ1-5,TRBV5-1,ASSLAPTGSNQPQH
TRBJ2-6,TRBV18,ASSQKAQGPSSSGANVLT
TRBJ2-7,TRBV12-3/TRBV12-4,ASSLNRDYEQY
TRBJ2-2,TRBV9,ASSVWETTGELF
TRBJ1-1,TRBV12-3/TRBV12-4,ASSGQMNTEAF
TRBJ1-2,TRBV11-2,ASSLVRDRVDYGYT
TRBJ1-1,TRBV30,ASRWRGGNTEAF
TRBJ2-7,TRBV9,ASSVEVAGVGEQY
TRBJ1-5,TRBV19,ASSIPGSNQPQH
TRBJ2-1,TRBV19,ASNSRGSPYNEQF
TRBJ1-4,TRBV11-2,ASSRLQEKLF
TRBJ2-7,TRBV6-5,AGGRGGPTYEQY
TRBJ1-2,TRBV14,ASSPPGSFVNYGYT
TRBJ2-1,TRBV2,ASRGSNNEQF
TRBJ1-1,TRBV28,ASRIPSEAF
TRBJ2-2,TRBV4-1,ASSPYKTGGRGTGELF
TRBJ1-2,TRBV10-3,AISNSSYGYT
TRBJ2-3,TRBV7-2,ASSQLAGGADTQY
TRBJ1-1,TRBV7-9,ASSKTGNTEAF